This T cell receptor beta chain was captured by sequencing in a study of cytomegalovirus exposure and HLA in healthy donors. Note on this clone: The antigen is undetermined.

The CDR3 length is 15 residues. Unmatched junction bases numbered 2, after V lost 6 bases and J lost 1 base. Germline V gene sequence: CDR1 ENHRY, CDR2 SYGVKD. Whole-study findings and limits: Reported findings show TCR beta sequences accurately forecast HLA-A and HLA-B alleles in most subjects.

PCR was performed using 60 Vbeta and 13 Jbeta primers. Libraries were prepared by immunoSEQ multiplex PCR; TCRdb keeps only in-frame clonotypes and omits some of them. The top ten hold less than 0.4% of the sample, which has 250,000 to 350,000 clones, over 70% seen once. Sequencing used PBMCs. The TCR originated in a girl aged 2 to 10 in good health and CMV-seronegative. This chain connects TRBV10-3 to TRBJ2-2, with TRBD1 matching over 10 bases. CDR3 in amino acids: CAIRGQGVNTGELFF. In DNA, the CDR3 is TGTGCCATCAGAGGACAGGGGGTGAACACCGGGGAGCTGTTTTTT.